This T cell receptor (beta chain) was observed in a study of Ad26.COV2.S vaccination and SARS-CoV-2 variants. Study details: Participants got Ad26.COV2.S intramuscularly, once or twice 56 days apart. Study findings and constraints: Vaccinees reportedly had broad spike-specific CD8+ and CD4+ T cell responses.

The CDR3 sequence is 16 residues long. The V and J ends lost 5 bases and 2 bases respectively, with 16 bases between them. Germline CDR1 KGHSH, CDR2 LQKENI. A word on this clone: Its specificity is unknown.

Specified treatment: over 15 received Ad26.COV2.S at low or high dose, single or two shots; several received placebo; per-sample allocation not given. Sampling happened 63 days after the first vaccine or placebo injection. A Boston donor was an adult aged 18-55 years. The vaccine antigen was prefusion-stabilized Wuhan SARS-CoV-2 spike. Measured with immunoSEQ multiplex PCR; TCRdb has only the in-frame clones, and not every one. Of about 680,000 clones in the sample, around 92% were seen once. This receptor was identified in a person aged 18-65 years who received the Ad26.COV2.S COVID-19 vaccine or a placebo. Specimen: peripheral blood, collected in a trial of Ad26.COV2.S vaccine versus placebo. This chain links TRBV18 with TRBJ2-4, with D maybe TRBD1 (6 bases). CDR3 in DNA: TGTGCCAGCTCAGACTGGGACACGGGGACCAAAAACATTCAGTACTTC. It specifies CASSDWDTGTKNIQYF.